This T cell receptor (beta chain) was found in a study of regulatory T cells in long-lasting Graves disease. This CDR3 comprises 13 residues. With 6 bases removed from V and 9 bases from J, the gap between germline ends came to 19 bases. Germline CDR1 is SGHKS and CDR2 is YYEKEE (reference sequence). Time point specified: newly diagnosed GD, antithyroid drugs for less than 3 months. Following extraction of RNA from PBMCs, that RNA was used to make the TCR library. Patients came through an endocrinology department, and that department was in Xi'an, China. Through Arm-PCR of CDR3 regions and iRepertoire HTBI primers, TCR beta libraries were built. TCRdb reanalysed the multiplex PCR reads using MiXCR and keeps one entry per CDR3 protein. The data hold around 500,000 distinct CDR3 sequences, with 15% to 20% observed a single time. The same data also went into a second study, on T cells in Graves' hyperthyroidism and ophthalmopathy.

This chain connects TRBV5-5 to TRBJ2-7; D is possibly TRBD1 or TRBD2 (5 bases each). This TCR was sampled from a woman in her forties or fifties with Graves disease. The sequencing here drew on peripheral blood mononuclear cells (PBMCs), taken at new diagnosis, from a patient treated with antithyroid drugs. DNA for the CDR3: TGTGCCAGCACCTGGGACGCCGGTGACGGGCAGTACTTC. This translates into CASTWDAGDGQYF.